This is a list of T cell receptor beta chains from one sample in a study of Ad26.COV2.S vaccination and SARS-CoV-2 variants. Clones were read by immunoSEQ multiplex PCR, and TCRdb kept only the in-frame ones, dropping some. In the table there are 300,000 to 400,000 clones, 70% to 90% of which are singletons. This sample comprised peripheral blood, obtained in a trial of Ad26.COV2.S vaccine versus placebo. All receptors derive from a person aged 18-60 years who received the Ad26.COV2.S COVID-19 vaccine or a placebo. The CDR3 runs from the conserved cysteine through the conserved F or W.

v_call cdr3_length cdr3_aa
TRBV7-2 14 CASSPDIRRGEAFF
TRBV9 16 CASSVVPGQGTSPLHF
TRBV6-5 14 CATKAGSASYEQYF
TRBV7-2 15 CASSPPALSDSPLHF
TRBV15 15 CATSRAKQPNEKLFF
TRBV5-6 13 CASSLLGDYGYTF
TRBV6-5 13 CASPQGMNTEAFF
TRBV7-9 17 CASSTHRSGQAQNEQFF
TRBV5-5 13 CASSDTQGYGYTF
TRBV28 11 CASSRDTEAFF
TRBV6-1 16 CASSGSGLPRAGELFF
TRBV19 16 CASSIDPVRGDAEQYF
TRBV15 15 CATSRGDRGNDEQFF
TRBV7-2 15 CASTLLDNHYNEQFF
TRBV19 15 CASSTGTSRSYEQYF
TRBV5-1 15 CASSSSAGVGNEQFF
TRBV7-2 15 CASSRDSSSGNTIYF
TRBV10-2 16 CASCVSSGGSLETQYF
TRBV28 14 CASIAGQYFYGYTF
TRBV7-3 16 CASSSAGGPGTDTQYF
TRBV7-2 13 CASSLSGIQPQHF
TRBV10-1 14 CASSDSGIGEKLFF
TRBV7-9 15 CASSLGTGSSYEQYF
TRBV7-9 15 CASSLQGAVGEKLFF
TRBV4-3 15 CASSQGDLGSFGYTF
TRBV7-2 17 CASSLSLAGDGADTQYF
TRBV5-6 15 CASSFTTASNQPQHF
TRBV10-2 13 CATYPPNSGEQYF
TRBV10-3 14 CAISVQGYTGELFF
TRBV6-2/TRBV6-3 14 CASSYADRGYEQYF
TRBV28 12 CATQAGNQPQHF
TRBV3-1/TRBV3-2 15 CASSQAHRVANEQFF
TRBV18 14 CASSPGTMNTEAFF
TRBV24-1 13 CATIPGGRNEQYF
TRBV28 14 CASSVLQGVEKLFF
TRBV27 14 CASSLGGAGSPLHF
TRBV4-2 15 CASSQERGRGQPQHF
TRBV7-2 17 CASSLVRTSGRPDTQYF
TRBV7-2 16 CASSGSGTGGNQPQHF
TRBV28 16 CASSPKQGAIYNEQFF
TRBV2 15 CASRGQGAYFEKLFF
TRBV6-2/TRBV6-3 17 CASSYSLAGDSYNEQFF
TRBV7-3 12 CASSLMGAAQYF
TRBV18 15 CASSPPVGGYNEQFF
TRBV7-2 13 CASSLTPGPGTFF
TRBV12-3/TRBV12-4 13 CASSWTDGNGYTF
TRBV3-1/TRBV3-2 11 CASMGNTEAFF
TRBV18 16 CASSPASRSSYNEQFF
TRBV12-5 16 CASGLAGTGTNTEAFF
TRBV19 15 CASSIRAGGLNIQYF
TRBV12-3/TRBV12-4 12 CASSTGTAGQYF
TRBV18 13 CASSLGTADGYTF
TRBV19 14 CASSTGFLNTEAFF
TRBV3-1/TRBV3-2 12 CASSLGGGHQFF
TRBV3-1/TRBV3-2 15 CASSSGTSFYNEQFF